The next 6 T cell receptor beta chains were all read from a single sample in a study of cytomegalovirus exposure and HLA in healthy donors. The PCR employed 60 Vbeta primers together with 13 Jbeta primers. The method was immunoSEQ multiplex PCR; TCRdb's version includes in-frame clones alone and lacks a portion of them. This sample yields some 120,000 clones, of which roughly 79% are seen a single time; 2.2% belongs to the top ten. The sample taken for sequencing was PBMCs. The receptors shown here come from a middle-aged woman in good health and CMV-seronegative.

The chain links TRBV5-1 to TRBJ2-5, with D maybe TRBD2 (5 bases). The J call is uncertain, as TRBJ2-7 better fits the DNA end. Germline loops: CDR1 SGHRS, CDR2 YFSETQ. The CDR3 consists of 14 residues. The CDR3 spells CASSLELEAYEQYF. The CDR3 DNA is TGCGCCAGCAGCTTGGAACTAGAGGCGTACGAGCAGTACTTC.

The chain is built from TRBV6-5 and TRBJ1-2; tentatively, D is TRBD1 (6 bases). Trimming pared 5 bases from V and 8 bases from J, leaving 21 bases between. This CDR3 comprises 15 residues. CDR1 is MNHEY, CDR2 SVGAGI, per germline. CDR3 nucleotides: TGTGCCAGCAGTGCCCCACAGGGCCCATTTCTGGGCTACACCTTC. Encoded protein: CASSAPQGPFLGYTF.

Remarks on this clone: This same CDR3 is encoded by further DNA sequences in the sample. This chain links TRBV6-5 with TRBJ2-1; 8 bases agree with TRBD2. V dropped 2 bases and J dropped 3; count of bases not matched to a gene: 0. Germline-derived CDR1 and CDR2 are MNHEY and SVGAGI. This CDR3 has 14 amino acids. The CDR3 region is CASSYGTSYNEQFF. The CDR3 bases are TGTGCCAGCAGTTACGGGACTAGCTACAATGAGCAGTTCTTC.

CDR3 coding DNA: TGTGCCAGCAGCCCAGAATGGGGACAGGGATCGGGTGGCTACACCTTC. Translating it yields CASSPEWGQGSGGYTF. The chain has TRBV11-2 and TRBJ1-2, with 9 bases identical to TRBD1. This CDR3 is 16 amino acids long. Trimming cost V 5 bases and J 7 bases; bases outside gene matches: 14. Germline V gene sequence: CDR1 SGHAT, CDR2 FQNNGV.

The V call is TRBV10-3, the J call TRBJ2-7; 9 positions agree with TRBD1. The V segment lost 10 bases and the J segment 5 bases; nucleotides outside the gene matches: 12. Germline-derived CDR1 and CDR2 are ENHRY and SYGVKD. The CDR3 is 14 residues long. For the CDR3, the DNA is TGTGCCAGCACAGGGACAGGGTCTTCGCACGAGCAGTACTTC. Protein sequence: CASTGTGSSHEQYF.

CDR3 nucleotide sequence: TGTGCCAGCAGTTTAGGACAGATTGAAGCTTTCTTT. Encoded protein: CASSLGQIEAFF. This sequence joins TRBV28 and TRBJ1-1; TRBD1 is a possible D gene (6 bases). The CDR3 extends over 12 amino acids. Germline CDR1 is MDHEN and CDR2 is SYDVKM. Trimming took 2 bases from V and 7 from J, leaving 8 bases between them.